This passage covers 28 T cell receptor beta chains from one sample sequenced in a study of T cells expressing NK-cell markers. TCRdb reprocessed the 5' RACE reads; each CDR3 protein has one entry and no DNA is given. This listing includes roughly 450,000 distinct CDR3 sequences. What was sequenced was blood T cells: a sorted CD56 or NKG2C T cell subset, CD4+ or CD8+ T cells, or bulk PBMC T cells (not recorded which). The receptors were gathered from a woman in her 50s in good health.

J is TRBJ2-1 and V is TRBV9. The CDR3 has 13 residues. Germline V gives CDR1 SGDLS, CDR2 YYNGEE. CDR3 loop: CASSVQTYNEQFF.

The V call is TRBV12-2, the J call TRBJ1-2. TRBV12-2 is noted as a pseudogene. This CDR3 contains 15 residues. The CDR3 reads CASRLAHRNNYGYTF.

The chain couples TRBV5-1 to TRBJ2-1; TCRdb lists TRBD1, though no DNA is available to test this call. The germline V gene has CDR1 SGHRS and CDR2 YFSETQ. The CDR3 covers 14 residues. The CDR3: CASSTGTGTSLQFF.

The rearrangement joins TRBV7-9 to TRBJ1-4. Germline CDR1 is SEHNR and CDR2 is FQNEAQ (reference sequence). This CDR3 comprises 15 residues. The CDR3 loop reads CASSLSWGVAEKLFF.

The V gene is TRBV18, the J gene TRBJ2-5; TCRdb's D call, TRBD1, is unchecked because there is no DNA. There are 16 residues in the CDR3. The germline CDR1 and CDR2 sequences are KGHSH and LQKENI. The CDR3 loop reads CASSPLGPGFQETQYF.

V is TRBV12-5 and J is TRBJ2-7. CDR1 is LGHNT and CDR2 is FRNRAP in the germline V gene. The CDR3 sequence is 14 residues long. The CDR3 sequence: CASGQGVASYEQYF.

This chain joins TRBV20-1 and TRBJ1-2; checking the TCRdb D call of TRBD1 is not possible without DNA. This CDR3 is built from 14 residues. Germline V gives CDR1 DFQATT, CDR2 SNEGSKA (reference sequence). CDR3 sequence: CSAVIQGVEDGYTF.

The chain has TRBV29-1 and TRBJ1-2. The CDR3 has 13 residues. Germline CDR1 is SQVTM and CDR2 is ANQGSEA. The CDR3 loop reads CSVVVGFSYGYTF.

The chain joins TRBV20-1 to TRBJ2-5; TCRdb's D call, TRBD1, is unchecked because there is no DNA. Germline V CDR1 and CDR2: DFQATT, SNEGSKA (reference sequence). This CDR3 is built from 14 residues. CDR3: CSAAGTGFRETQYF.

The V call is TRBV20-1, the J call TRBJ2-7. The CDR3 totals 15 residues. CDR1 and CDR2 (germline): DFQATT, SNEGSKA (reference sequence). The CDR3 protein is CSARDFQREHYEQYF.

This chain links TRBV20-1 with TRBJ2-1; TCRdb reports TRBD2, a call that lacks DNA to check it against. CDR1 and CDR2 (germline): DFQATT, SNEGSKA (reference sequence). There are 15 residues in the CDR3. CDR3 amino acids: CSASSPAGITDEQFF.

The chain is built from TRBV3-1 and TRBJ2-1; the D gene TCRdb calls, TRBD1, cannot be checked with no DNA. CDR1 is LGHDT, CDR2 YNNKEL, per germline (reference sequence). This CDR3 has 13 residues. The CDR3 sequence: CASSQEGGERGFF.

The gene calls are TRBV2 and TRBJ1-1; no DNA is available, so the TRBD1 call from TCRdb remains unchecked. The CDR3 has 15 residues. Germline V CDR1 and CDR2: SNHLY, FYNNEI. The chain's CDR3 is CASSSQGLENTEAFF.

The chain employs TRBV30 and TRBJ2-3. Germline CDR1 and CDR2: GTSNPN and SVGIG (reference sequence). The CDR3 covers 11 residues. CDR3 sequence: CAWSTSHTQYF. Full variable domain (outside the CDR3, taken from reference TRBV30 and TRBJ2-3): SQTIHQWPATLVQPVGSPLSLECTVEGTSNPNLYWYRQAAGRGLQLLFYSVGIGQISSEVPQNLSASRPQDRQFILSSKKLLLSDSGFYLCAWSTSHTQYFGPGTRLTVL.

This chain uses TRBV10-2 with TRBJ2-2; the TRBD2 assignment by TCRdb is unverifiable without DNA. CDR1 and CDR2 from the germline V gene are WSHSY and SAAADI. The CDR3 totals 15 residues. The CDR3 sequence is CASISGSRDTGELFF.

V usage is TRBV5-6 and J usage is TRBJ2-1; checking the TCRdb D call of TRBD2 is not possible without DNA. Germline values: CDR1 SGHDT, CDR2 YYEEEE. The CDR3 consists of 16 residues. The CDR3 here is CASTPVAGDPGSEQFF. Together with reference TRBV5-6 and TRBJ2-1, the CDR3 gives the full variable domain: DAGVTQSPTHLIKTRGQQVTLRCSPKSGHDTVSWYQQALGQGPQFIFQYYEEEERQRGNFPDRFSGHQFPNYSSELNVNALLLGDSALYLCASTPVAGDPGSEQFFGPGTRLTVL.

CDR3 protein: CASSLVPGSGNQPQHF. The V gene is TRBV5-1, the J gene TRBJ1-5; TCRdb calls TRBD1, which cannot be checked without DNA. Germline loops: CDR1 SGHRS, CDR2 YFSETQ. This CDR3 is built from 16 residues.

The CDR3 sequence: CASSQDGGGAYGYTF. This rearrangement joins TRBV3-1 to TRBJ1-2; no DNA is available, so the TRBD1 call from TCRdb remains unchecked. Germline-derived CDR1 and CDR2 are LGHDT and YNNKEL (reference sequence). This CDR3 is 15 amino acids long.

The chain couples TRBV3-1 to TRBJ1-3. In germline, CDR1 is LGHDT, CDR2 YNNKEL (reference sequence). The CDR3 contains 15 residues. CDR3 protein: CASSRPQTSGNTIYF. The full variable domain, rest sourced from reference TRBV3-1 and TRBJ1-3, is DTAVSQTPKYLVTQMGNDKSIKCEQNLGHDTMYWYKQDSKKFLKIMFSYNNKELIINETVPNRFSPKSPDKAHLNLHINSLELGDSAVYFCASSRPQTSGNTIYFGEGSWLTVV.

This rearrangement joins TRBV2 to TRBJ1-2; TCRdb reports TRBD1, a call that lacks DNA to check it against. The CDR3 contains 15 residues. CDR1 is SNHLY and CDR2 is FYNNEI in the germline V gene. The CDR3 sequence: CASTREKGVNYGYTF.

The rearrangement links TRBV11-2 to TRBJ1-1. The germline V gene has CDR1 SGHAT and CDR2 FQNNGV. The CDR3 runs to 15 residues. The CDR3 sequence: CASRPVGGRAPEAFF.

The chain employs TRBV28 and TRBJ2-5; there is no DNA to check the TCRdb D call of TRBD1. In germline, CDR1 is MDHEN, CDR2 SYDVKM. The CDR3 spans 12 residues. CDR3 residues: CASSPGPGAQYF.

J is TRBJ2-7 and V is TRBV12-3 or TRBV12-4. This CDR3 is 11 amino acids long. The CDR3 is CASSLKSQQYF.

V usage is TRBV12-3 or TRBV12-4 and J usage is TRBJ1-1. The CDR3 has 15 residues. The CDR3 region is CASSLKPRVYTEAFF.

The chain has TRBV10-3 and TRBJ2-1; TCRdb's D call, TRBD2, is unchecked because there is no DNA. CDR1 is ENHRY, CDR2 SYGVKD, per germline. The CDR3 has 14 amino acids. The CDR3 loop is CAIILADRYNEQFF.

V and J are TRBV19 and TRBJ1-5. CDR1 is LNHDA, CDR2 SQIVND, per germline (reference sequence). The CDR3 consists of 15 residues. The CDR3 here is CASSIEDGRNQPQHF.

The chain carries TRBV6-6 and TRBJ2-3; TCRdb picks TRBD1, but there is no DNA to check that call. The germline gives CDR1 MNHNY, CDR2 SVGAGI (reference sequence). This CDR3 is built from 14 residues. CDR3: CASSYSGDRGRGYF.

J is TRBJ1-2 and V is TRBV6-5; TCRdb returns TRBD1, unconfirmable since there is no DNA. From germline, CDR1 is MNHEY and CDR2 SVGAGI. The CDR3 is 15 amino acids. The chain's CDR3 is CASGSPGQPNYGYTF.